This entry describes one T cell receptor (beta chain). The antigen this receptor binds is unknown. No per-base quality is available; no much larger clone lies one base away. The sample comes from a study of blood T cells in healthy people across ages (dated by TCRdb to between 2014 and 2016). For context, the study as a whole: Template switching captured roughly one uniquely barcoded TCR beta cDNA molecule per two T cells in model experiments. Using the same blood draw, the study looked at two additional independent replicas of 1 million unique cDNA reads for two donors, one aged 18 to 30 and the other aged 80 or older. The donors were divided into four age groups: young (average roughly 17 years), middle-aged (roughly 42), aged (about 60) and long-lived (about 80). The study measured age-related changes in TCR beta repertoire diversity using deep sequencing normalized with unique cDNA molecular identifiers. To avoid experimental bias, donors of different ages were distributed randomly across sequencing lanes. Here is what the overall study found, with its caveats: Because donor CMV infection status was unknown, age-related changes in expanded clonotypes were potentially confounded. Conclusive comparison of naive and antigen-experienced compartments was prevented by the profiling of bulk unsorted PBMCs. The long-lived group showed more naive CD4+ T cells, fewer expanded clones and increased TCR diversity than the aged group, suggesting age selection. A strong correlation was found between observed TCR beta diversity and the percentage of naive T cells measured by flow cytometry. Observed TCR beta diversity per million T cells fell roughly linearly with age, and a significant reduction was already apparent by age around 36. Estimates of total diversity based on one million sequenced T cells were regarded as lower bounds and as underestimates.

Receptor libraries were prepared by 5' RACE. Sequencing used an Illumina HiSeq 2500. The second PCR ran for roughly 7 to 12 cycles and used a J-beta primer mix along with a sample-barcoded 5' primer. A unique molecular identifier was introduced onto each TCR beta cDNA molecule by a template-switch 5' adaptor carrying 12 random nucleotides. Each sample yielded at least 3 million CDR3-containing paired-end reads. First-strand cDNA was synthesized from all RNA with the Mint cDNA synthesis kit, primed by a TRBC-specific oligonucleotide. Following uracil-DNA glycosylase treatment, a first 18-cycle PCR with universal primers M1SS and BC2_uni_R was performed on all cDNA. In the original analysis: For normalization, 1 million high-quality reads, each with a distinct molecular identifier, were randomly selected from each sample. Reads with shared molecular identifiers were discarded instead of being binned into consensus sequences. MiTCR, set to a Q25 quality threshold and the strictest error-elimination algorithm, was used for CDR3 identification, clonotype clustering and error correction. A nonparametric unseen species model with Euler transformation was used to estimate a lower bound on total TCR beta diversity. TCRdb reprocessing: public reads trimmed at Q25 with fastp, clones called with MiXCR, in-frame beta chains kept. Rows with a matching CDR3 protein are joined into one entry that keeps the most common DNA and genes. The V and J calls were determined by TCRdb, not by the authors. Recorded for this sample are more than 800,000 distinct CDR3 sequences; more than 25% of them occurred a single time. Roughly 17% of the sample is held by the ten biggest clonotypes.

The donors were roughly 40 Caucasian individuals from Russia, aged roughly 6 to 100 years, who were systemically healthy. Around 9.8 milliliters of peripheral blood were collected from each donor into EDTA-treated Vacutainer tubes. PBMCs were isolated by Ficoll-Paque density-gradient centrifugation, with at least 6 million obtained per sample. Trizol reagent was used to extract total RNA from the PBMCs, yielding at least 5.5 micrograms per sample. The percentages of naive CD45RAhigh/CD27high T cells were determined by flow cytometry on a PBMC aliquot from every donor. The material sequenced was blood. The clonotype originates from an elderly woman in good health.

Here is the DNA: TGTGCCAGCAGTTACTCAATATCCGGGGAGCTGTTTTTT. This translates into CASSYSISGELFF. The rearrangement joined TRBV6-2 or TRBV6-3 to TRBJ2-2, with the identity of the D gene unclear. V is pared back by 0 bases and J by 6 bases, with 5 bases lying between the germline termini. The CDR3, cysteine through phenylalanine, is 13 amino acids long. Just CDR3 DNA is preserved here, 39 bases in frame from base 1. From the germline V gene, CDR1 is MNHEY and CDR2 is SVGEGT.